The entry below gives a single TCR beta chain sequence along with its context. The authors built TCR beta libraries using iRepertoire HTBI primers and Arm-PCR of CDR3 regions. One entry per CDR3 protein, called by TCRdb with MiXCR from the multiplex PCR reads. This table holds 600,000 to 800,000 distinct CDR3 sequences, about 32% found once. The data belong to a study of regulatory T cells in long-lasting Graves disease. Study as a whole: It was over 5 years of antithyroid drugs, with positive TSH receptor antibodies, that meant persistent Graves' disease.

The time point here: persistent/refractory GD, antithyroid drugs over 5 years with positive TRAb. The TCR library was made from RNA extracted from PBMCs. The material sequenced was peripheral blood mononuclear cells (PBMCs), taken when the disease was refractory, from a patient treated with antithyroid drugs. This receptor was identified in a female donor with Graves disease.

Here the CDR3 reads CASSSSGTRNEAFF. Written as DNA, the CDR3 is TGTGCCAGCAGTTCCTCCGGGACCCGCAATGAAGCTTTCTTT. The rearrangement joins TRBV27 to TRBJ1-1; TRBD1 is a possible D gene (5 bases). The germline CDR1 and CDR2 sequences are MNHEY and SMNVEV (reference sequence). The CDR3 runs to 14 residues. Trimming stripped 4 bases from V and 7 bases from J, with 16 bases between.